Shown below are 15 T cell receptor beta chains from a single sample sequenced in a study of immune characterization of retroperitoneal liposarcoma. TCRdb fed the PCR reads into MiXCR, producing one record per CDR3 protein. Of about 10,000 distinct CDR3 sequences detected, around a third appear once; the ten largest clones hold less than 25%. The sequencing sample was made of tumor tissue. The receptors derive from a male donor with retroperitoneal liposarcoma.

V gene TRBV7-9 combines with J gene TRBJ2-2; D not certain. V was pared by 10 bases and J by 3 bases, with 18 bases between. Germline V gene data show CDR1 as SEHNR and CDR2 as FQNEAQ (reference sequence). The CDR3 contains 15 residues. The CDR3 here is CATDPRRSDTGELFF. CDR3 nucleotides: TGTGCCACCGACCCACGGAGATCGGACACCGGGGAGCTGTTTTTT.

This chain uses TRBV6-1 with TRBJ2-5; 8 nucleotides agree with TRBD2. J was trimmed by 3 bases and V by 6 bases; bases with no gene match: 3. CDR1 and CDR2 from the germline V gene are MNHNS and SASEGT. This CDR3 is built from 13 residues. CDR3 residues: CASSGGGKETQYF. CDR3 nucleotide sequence: TGTGCCAGCAGCGGGGGGGGGAAAGAGACCCAGTACTTC.

V is TRBV11-2 and J is TRBJ2-5; 9 nucleotides agree with TRBD2. V lost 3 bases to trimming and J lost 5 bases; unmatched junction nucleotides: 10. Germline V CDR1 and CDR2: SGHAT, FQNNGV. There are 16 residues in the CDR3. The DNA for the CDR3 is TGTGCCAGCAGCTTTGCAGTGCGGGGGGGCCGGGAGACCCAGTACTTC. This codes for CASSFAVRGGRETQYF.

This clonotype is categorized as medium-sized. This chain joins TRBV6-2 or TRBV6-3 and TRBJ2-5; TRBD2 agrees at 10 bases. The J segment lost 11 bases and the V segment lost 6 bases, leaving 9 bases of the junction unmatched. CDR1 and CDR2 from the germline V gene are MNHEY and SVGEGT. CDR3 length equals 13 residues. CDR3 protein: CASSNSGLAEQYF. The CDR3 coding sequence is TGTGCCAGCAGCAACTCTGGACTAGCGGAGCAGTACTTC.

V is TRBV6-1 and J is TRBJ2-5, with D possibly being TRBD1 or TRBD2 (7 bases each). Trimming pared 1 base from V and 2 bases from J, leaving 14 bases between. CDR3 size: 16 residues. CDR1 MNHNS and CDR2 SASEGT come from the germline V gene. CDR3 protein: CASSEVPGGGQETQYF. CDR3 coding DNA: TGTGCCAGCAGTGAAGTTCCAGGGGGGGGACAAGAGACCCAGTACTTC.

The gene calls are TRBV6-1 and TRBJ2-5, with D possibly matching TRBD1 (6 bases). The J call may be in error: the DNA end matches TRBJ2-7 better. In germline, CDR1 is MNHNS, CDR2 SASEGT. This CDR3 comprises 14 residues. The CDR3 sequence is CASSTGTTSYEQYF. The DNA of the CDR3 is TGTGCCAGCAGTACCGGGACAACTTCCTACGAGCAGTACTTC.

The chain carries TRBV12-3 or TRBV12-4 and TRBJ2-1; 7 bases agree with TRBD1. Germline trimming cut 6 bases from V and 13 bases from J; bases unmatched to any gene: 21. The CDR3 has 16 residues. The CDR3: CASSINRGRGIQTQFF. CDR3 DNA sequence: TGTGCCAGCAGCATAAACCGGGGCAGGGGGATTCAGACCCAGTTCTTC.

This clonotype qualifies as medium-sized. The genes are TRBV6-6 and TRBJ2-1; 8 nucleotides align to TRBD1. The end of the DNA is better explained by TRBJ2-7, so the J call may be wrong. This CDR3 comprises 14 residues. The germline CDR1 and CDR2 sequences are MNHNY and SVGAGI (reference sequence). The chain's CDR3 is CASSYQGAGDEQYF. DNA of the CDR3: TGTGCCAGCAGTTACCAGGGGGCCGGAGACGAGCAGTACTTC.

The chain joins TRBV6-1 to TRBJ2-1, with D unclear. This CDR3 is 15 amino acids long. CDR1 is MNHNS and CDR2 is SASEGT in the germline V gene. Trimming shortened V by 3 bases and J by 13 bases, and 22 bases separated the two germline ends. The CDR3 is CASSDTEAYQETQFF. CDR3 nucleotides: TGTGCCAGCAGTGACACCGAGGCGTACCAAGAGACCCAGTTCTTC.

Ten or more counts support this clonotype. The chain uses TRBV7-9 and TRBJ2-1; D not resolved. This CDR3 region has 11 residues. Trimming removed 5 bases from V and 10 bases from J, with 9 bases in between. Germline assignment: CDR1 SEHNR and CDR2 FQNEAQ (reference sequence). The CDR3 DNA reads TGTGCCAGCAGCCCCCTCTACGAGCAGTTCTTC. The encoded protein is CASSPLYEQFF.

V usage is TRBV6-5 and J usage is TRBJ2-1; 12 bases agree with TRBD2. The end of the DNA is better explained by TRBJ2-5, so the J call may be wrong. Germline loops: CDR1 MNHEY, CDR2 SVGAGI. The CDR3 sequence is 20 residues long. The CDR3 DNA sequence: TGTGCCAGCAGTTATTCTGACTACGTGGCTAGCGGGAGGGCCGTAGAGACCCAGTACTTC. This encodes CASSYSDYVASGRAVETQYF.

As to this clonotype: A junction boundary mismatches the germline segment, possibly from a read error. This chain uses TRBV7-3 with TRBJ2-3; 10 positions agree with TRBD2. Per germline, CDR1 SGHTA and CDR2 FQGTGA. This CDR3 has 14 residues. CDR3 nucleotides: TGTGCCATCAGCTTTGGACTAGCGGCAGATACGCAGTATTTT. Translation: CAISFGLAADTQYF. Full variable domain (outside the CDR3, taken from reference TRBV7-3 and TRBJ2-3): GAGVSQTPSNKVTEKGKYVELRCDPISGHTALYWYRQSLGQGPEFLIYFQGTGAADDSGLPNDRFFAVRPEGSVSTLKIQRTERGDSAVYLCAISFGLAADTQYFGPGTRLTVL.

CDR3 sequence (DNA): TGTGCCAGCAGTGAACAGGACACCGGGGAGCTGTTTTTT. It translates to CASSEQDTGELFF. V and J are TRBV6-1 and TRBJ2-2; D ambiguous. The V end lost 2 bases, the J end lost 3 bases, and 4 bases lay between the germline ends. The germline gives CDR1 MNHNS, CDR2 SASEGT. CDR3 length equals 13 residues.

Remarks on this clonotype: This may be a read error, as it is one base from a much larger clone. The chain joins TRBV6-2 or TRBV6-3 to TRBJ2-2; TRBD1 agrees at 8 bases. V was pared by 7 bases and J by 3 bases, with 7 bases of the junction left unmatched. The CDR3 is 15 residues long. Germline V gene sequence: CDR1 MNHEY, CDR2 SVGEGT. The CDR3 loop reads CASITGTGYTGELFF. CDR3 in DNA: TGTGCCAGCATAACCGGGACAGGTTACACCGGGGAGCTGTTTTTT.

This clonotype was recorded a few times. The chain uses TRBV11-2 and TRBJ2-5; D gene uncertain. The CDR3 is made up of 13 amino acids. V lost 5 bases, J lost 2 bases, and 9 bases lay in between. The V gene's germline CDR1 is SGHAT and CDR2 FQNNGV. The CDR3 sequence is CASSLNPQETQYF. The DNA of the CDR3 is TGTGCCAGCAGCCTCAATCCTCAAGAGACCCAGTACTTC. Drawing the rest from reference TRBV11-2 and TRBJ2-5, the complete variable domain is EAGVAQSPRYKIIEKRQSVAFWCNPISGHATLYWYQQILGQGPKLLIQFQNNGVVDDSQLPKDRFSAERLKGVDSTLKIQPAKLEDSAVYLCASSLNPQETQYFGPGTRLLVL.